The 4 T cell receptor beta chains below were found in one sample sequenced in a study of blood T cell repertoires in COVID-19. Libraries were prepared by immunoSEQ multiplex PCR; TCRdb keeps only in-frame clonotypes and omits some of them. The sample contains 300,000 to 400,000 clones, about 88% of which appear only once. Sequenced material: PBMCs or T cells enriched from blood (not recorded which). The receptors originated from a woman in her twenties or thirties who had recovered from COVID-19.

As DNA, the CDR3 is TGTGCCAGCAGTTTATCTCCGGGAGGGGGCAGGGGTGGCTACACCTTC. Its translation: CASSLSPGGGRGGYTF. The chain employs TRBV27 and TRBJ1-2; 7 bases map to TRBD1. Germline V gives CDR1 MNHEY, CDR2 SMNVEV (reference sequence). Trimming at V came to 0 bases and at J to 7 bases, leaving 11 bases not matched to a gene. The CDR3 consists of 16 residues.

The V call is TRBV6-5, the J call TRBJ2-5, with 8 positions matching TRBD1. This CDR3 contains 14 residues. CDR1 is MNHEY, CDR2 SVGAGI, per germline. V shed 5 bases, J shed 1 base, and the junction held 3 bases outside the gene matches. CDR3 bases: TGTGCCAGCAGTAAGGACAGGGTCCAAGAGACCCAGTACTTC. Amino acid sequence: CASSKDRVQETQYF.

The chain employs TRBV21-1 and TRBJ2-7; the D segment call TRBD2 is taken from the table without a DNA check. TRBV21-1 is listed as a pseudogene. This CDR3 has 15 residues. CDR3 sequence reads: CASNPRAGGQGEQYF. The CDR3, as DNA: TGTGCCAGCAACCCCAGGGCGGGGGGGCAGGGCGAGCAGTACTTC.

The CDR3 coding sequence is TGTGCCAGCAGCTGGGGGGGGACCTCCCTTAATGGCTACACCTTC. It encodes CASSWGGTSLNGYTF. J is TRBJ1-2 and V is TRBV5-8, with D tentatively TRBD1 (5 bases). Germline CDR1 SGHTS, CDR2 YDEGEE. The CDR3 covers 15 residues. The germline V and J ends were trimmed by 3 bases and 6 bases, with 18 bases remaining between them.